Sequencing of this TCR beta chain was carried out in a study of blood T cell repertoires in COVID-19. V was pared by 0 bases and J by 3 bases, with 15 bases between. This CDR3 is 16 amino acids long. Per the germline V gene, CDR1 is SGDLS and CDR2 is YYNGEE. Researchers sorted participants into cohorts using their self-reported clinical history. The recovered donors of Cohort 3 showed two negative PCRs, clearance, or symptom resolution. Per the study methods: Estimation of nucleated cell counts was performed using reference gene primer amplification. Sequencing was performed with immunoSEQ multiplex PCR; in TCRdb, only in-frame clones are kept and a portion is missing. V and J calls and clone size are copied from that table; D and trimming were computed from the DNA. Among some 200,000 clones listed, around 90% were seen once.

The rearrangement uses TRBV9 and TRBJ1-2; D is possibly TRBD1 (6 bases). Input material: PBMCs or T cells enriched from blood (not recorded which). This sequence originates from a woman aged 18-29 years who had recovered from COVID-19. The CDR3 sequence: CASSVDREGGHYGYTF. In DNA, the CDR3 is TGTGCCAGCAGCGTAGACAGGGAGGGGGGGCACTATGGCTACACCTTC.